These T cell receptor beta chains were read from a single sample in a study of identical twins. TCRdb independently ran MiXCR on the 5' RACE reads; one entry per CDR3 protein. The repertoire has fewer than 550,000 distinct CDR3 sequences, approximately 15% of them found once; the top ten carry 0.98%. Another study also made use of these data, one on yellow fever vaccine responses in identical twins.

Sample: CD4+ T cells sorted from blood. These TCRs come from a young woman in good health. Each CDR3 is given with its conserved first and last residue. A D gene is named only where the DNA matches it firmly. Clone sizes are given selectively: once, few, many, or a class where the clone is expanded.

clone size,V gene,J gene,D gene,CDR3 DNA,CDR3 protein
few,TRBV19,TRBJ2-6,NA,TGTGCCAGTAGTATGACGTTGTCTGGGGCCAACGTCCTGACTTTC,CASSMTLSGANVLTF
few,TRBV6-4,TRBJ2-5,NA,TGTGCCAGCAGCGATTCCCTAAACGTACCGGGACAAAAGACCCAGTACTTC,CASSDSLNVPGQKTQYF
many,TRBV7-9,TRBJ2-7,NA,TGTGCCAGCAGCTTAAAGTTCGCGGGCCAGGAGAACTACGAGCAGTACTTC,CASSLKFAGQENYEQYF
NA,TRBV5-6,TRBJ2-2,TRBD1,TGTGCCAGCAGCATCAATCAGGGGGCAAGGAACACCGGGGAGCTGTTTTTT,CASSINQGARNTGELFF
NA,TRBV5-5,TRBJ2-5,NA,TGTTCCAGCAGCTTAGTAGCTGTGGAGACCCAGTACTTC,CSSSLVAVETQYF
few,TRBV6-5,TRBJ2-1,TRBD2,TGTGCCAGCAGTTACTCCTTTACTAGCGGAGAGCAGTTCTTC,CASSYSFTSGEQFF
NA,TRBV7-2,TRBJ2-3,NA,TGTGCCAGCAGCCCTGATGTAGATACGCAGTATTTT,CASSPDVDTQYF
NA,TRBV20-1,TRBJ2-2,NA,TGCAGTGGGTCGAACACCGGGGAGCTGTTTTTT,CSGSNTGELFF
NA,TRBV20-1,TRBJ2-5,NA,TGCAGTGCTAGAGATTCTATTCTCGCGTACTTC,CSARDSILAYF
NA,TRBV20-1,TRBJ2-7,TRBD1,TGCAGTGCTAGATCAGGGGGCTACGAGCAGTACTTC,CSARSGGYEQYF
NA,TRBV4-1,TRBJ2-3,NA,TGCGCCAGCAGCCAAGTGGGGGATGGCGGAGCTACGCAGTATTTT,CASSQVGDGGATQYF
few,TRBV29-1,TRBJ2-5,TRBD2,TGCAGCGTTGTGGAGGGCGGGAGAAAAGAGACCCAGTACTTC,CSVVEGGRKETQYF
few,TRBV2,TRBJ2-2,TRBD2,TGTGCCCGGGAGGACACCCACACCGGGGAGCTGTTTTTT,CAREDTHTGELFF
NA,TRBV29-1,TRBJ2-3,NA,TGCAGCGTTGGCACGACCGCCCATACGCAGTATTTT,CSVGTTAHTQYF
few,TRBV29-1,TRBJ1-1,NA,TGCAGCGCCACGCCCGGACGGATGAACACTGAAGCTTTCTTT,CSATPGRMNTEAFF
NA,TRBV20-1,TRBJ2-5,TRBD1,TGCAGTGCTCCCAGCCCGGGACAGAAATTGGAGACCCAGTACTTC,CSAPSPGQKLETQYF
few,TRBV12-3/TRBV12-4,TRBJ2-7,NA,TGTGCCAGCAGCTCCTTAGGCAGGGCCTCCTACGAGCAGTACTTC,CASSSLGRASYEQYF
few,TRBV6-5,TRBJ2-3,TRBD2,TGTGCCAGCAGTTATGCGAGCGGGGGGTTCACAGATACGCAGTATTTT,CASSYASGGFTDTQYF
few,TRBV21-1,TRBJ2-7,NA,TGTGCCAGCAACACCCAGGAGGGGCAATACGAGCAGTACTTC,CASNTQEGQYEQYF
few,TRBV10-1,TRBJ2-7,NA,TGCGCCAGCAGTGTGTCTCTGGGGCCCAACGAGCAGTACTTC,CASSVSLGPNEQYF
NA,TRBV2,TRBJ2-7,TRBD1,TGTGCCAGCAGAAGGGACAGCGCAACCTACGAGCAGTACTTC,CASRRDSATYEQYF
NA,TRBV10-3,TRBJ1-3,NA,TGTGCCACCGCCGCCGACAGAACTGAAAATGGTAACACCATATATTTT,CATAADRTENGNTIYF
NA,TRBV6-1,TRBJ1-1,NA,TGTGCCAGCAGGCAGGGTGGTAGGGACACTGAAGCTTTCTTT,CASRQGGRDTEAFF
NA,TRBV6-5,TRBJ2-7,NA,TGTGCCAGCAGTTGGACTCCCGTTGGCGAGCAGTACTTC,CASSWTPVGEQYF
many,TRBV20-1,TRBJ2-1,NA,TGCAGTGCTGAGGAGACTAGAGCAATTAGGAATGAGCAGTTCTTC,CSAEETRAIRNEQFF
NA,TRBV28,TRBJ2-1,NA,TGTGCCAGCAGTTTATCCGGGGATCTAGGTGAGCAGTTCTTC,CASSLSGDLGEQFF
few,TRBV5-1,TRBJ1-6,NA,TGCGCCAGCAGCCCCGGACAAAGGTCTTCACCCCTCCACTTT,CASSPGQRSSPLHF
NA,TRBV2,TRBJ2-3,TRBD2,TGTGCCAGCAGTGAAGGGAGCGGGAGGAGCACAGATACGCAGTATTTT,CASSEGSGRSTDTQYF
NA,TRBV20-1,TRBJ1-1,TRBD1,TGCAGTGCTAGAGATACTAACACACAGGGGGGAGATGCTTTCTTT,CSARDTNTQGGDAFF
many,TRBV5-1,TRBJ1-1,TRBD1,TGCGCCAGCAGCCAGGGGGCTGAAGCTTTCTTT,CASSQGAEAFF
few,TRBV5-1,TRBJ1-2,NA,TGCGCCAGCAGCTTGGCAGGGAATGGCTACACCTTC,CASSLAGNGYTF
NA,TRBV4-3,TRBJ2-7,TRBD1,TGCGCCAGCAGCCAAGATCGAGGGACAGGGTTGTACTTC,CASSQDRGTGLYF
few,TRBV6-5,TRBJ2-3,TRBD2,TGTGCCAGCAGTTACCGACGACCAGCGGGGACTCGCACAGATACGCAGTATTTT,CASSYRRPAGTRTDTQYF
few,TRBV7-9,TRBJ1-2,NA,TGTGCCAGCAGCTTTAAACAGGGACAAGGCTACACCTTC,CASSFKQGQGYTF
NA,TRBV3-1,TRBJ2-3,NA,TGTGCCTGCTCCCAAGGGCAGGGACGAGCAGATACGCAGTATTTT,CACSQGQGRADTQYF
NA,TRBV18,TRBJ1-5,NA,TGTGCCAGCTCACCAGGGCTCAATCAGCCCCAGCATTTT,CASSPGLNQPQHF
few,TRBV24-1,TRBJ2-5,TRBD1,TGTGCCACCAGTGACCCCCTAACCGGACAGGGGACCCAGTACTTC,CATSDPLTGQGTQYF
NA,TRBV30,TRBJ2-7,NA,TGTGCCTGGGATGCCGACAGGTCTCGAAACGAGCAGTACTTC,CAWDADRSRNEQYF
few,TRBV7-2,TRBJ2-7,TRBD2,TGTGCCAGCAGCTTTAACGGACTAGCGGGAGACGAGCAGTACTTC,CASSFNGLAGDEQYF
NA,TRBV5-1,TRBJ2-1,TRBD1,TGCGCCAGCAGCTTGACTGATCGGGACAGGCGCCAGTTCTTC,CASSLTDRDRRQFF
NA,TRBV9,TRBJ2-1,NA,TGTGCCAGCAGCGGAGAGTACGGGTGGTCTGAGCAGTTCTTC,CASSGEYGWSEQFF
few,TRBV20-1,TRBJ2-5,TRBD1,TGCAGTGCTAGAGGTCACAGGGGGTTGGGGGAGACCCAGTACTTC,CSARGHRGLGETQYF
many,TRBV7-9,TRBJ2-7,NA,TGTGCCAGCAGCTTAATGGGAAATACCTACGAGCAGTACTTC,CASSLMGNTYEQYF
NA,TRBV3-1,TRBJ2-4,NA,TGTGCCAGCAGCCAAGCCGGACAGCTCAAAAACATTCAGTACTTC,CASSQAGQLKNIQYF
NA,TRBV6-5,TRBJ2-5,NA,TGTGCCAGCAGTTACTTGTTCGGGTGGGGGATAGAGACCCAGTACTTC,CASSYLFGWGIETQYF
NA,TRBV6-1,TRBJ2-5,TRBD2,TGTGCCAGCAGTCCCGAGAGCGGGGGCTATAGAGAGACCCAGTACTTC,CASSPESGGYRETQYF
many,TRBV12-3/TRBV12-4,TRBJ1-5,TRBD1,TGTGCCAGCAGTTCACGACAGGGAGCCAATCAGCCCCAGCATTTT,CASSSRQGANQPQHF
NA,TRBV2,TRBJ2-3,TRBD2,TGTGCCTGCAGCACCCGTCGGCTAGCGGGAGGGCCTGGGGATACGCAGTATTTT,CACSTRRLAGGPGDTQYF